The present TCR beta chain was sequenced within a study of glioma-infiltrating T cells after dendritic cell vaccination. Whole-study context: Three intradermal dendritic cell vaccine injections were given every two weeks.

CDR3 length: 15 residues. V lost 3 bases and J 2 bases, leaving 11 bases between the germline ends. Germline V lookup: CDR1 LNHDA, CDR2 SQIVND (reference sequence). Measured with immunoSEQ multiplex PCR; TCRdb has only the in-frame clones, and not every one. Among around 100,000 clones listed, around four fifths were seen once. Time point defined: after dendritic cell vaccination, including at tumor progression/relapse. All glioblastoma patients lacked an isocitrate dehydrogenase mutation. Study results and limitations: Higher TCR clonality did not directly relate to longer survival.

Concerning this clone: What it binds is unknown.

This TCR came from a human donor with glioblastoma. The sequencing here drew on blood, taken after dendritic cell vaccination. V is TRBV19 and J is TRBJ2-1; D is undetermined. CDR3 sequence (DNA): TGTGCCAGTAGTATTCCTACAGACGCCTACAATGAGCAGTTCTTC. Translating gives CASSIPTDAYNEQFF.